This T cell receptor (beta chain) was found in a study of blood T cell repertoires in COVID-19. Overall study: The origin of the acute and convalescent COVID-19 samples was the United States, Italy and Spain.

The CDR3 runs 17 residues. The V gene's germline CDR1 is LGHNA and CDR2 YSLEER. The germline V and J ends were trimmed by 0 bases and 0 bases, with 12 bases remaining between them. Profiling relied on immunoSEQ multiplex PCR, and the TCRdb table lists in-frame clones only, not all of them. The sample has 120,000 or so clones, around four fifths seen once. Material: peripheral blood. The sequence was obtained from a man older than 75 with active or convalescent COVID-19. The gene calls are TRBV4-3 and TRBJ2-1; the D gene is possibly TRBD2 (5 bases). The DNA for the CDR3 is TGCGCCAGCAGCCAAGAGGTGGAGGTGGACTCCTACAATGAGCAGTTCTTC. It translates to CASSQEVEVDSYNEQFF.